Presented here are 9 T cell receptor beta chains from one specimen sequenced in a study of shared clonotypes between healthy human individuals. The table came from immunoSEQ multiplex PCR; TCRdb's copy has only in-frame clones and leaves some out. Of 450,000 to 500,000 clones detected, approximately 78% appear once; the ten largest clones hold around 13%. Sequenced sample: PBMCs. The receptors stem from a woman between 40 and 50 years old in good health. Some clones in this sample may be carry-over from other donors' samples.

V gene TRBV9 combines with J gene TRBJ1-4, with 9 bases matching TRBD1. Per germline, CDR1 SGDLS and CDR2 YYNGEE. Unmatched junction bases numbered 4, after V lost 3 bases and J lost 7 bases. The length of the CDR3 is 14 residues. The CDR3 nucleotides read TGTGCCAGCAGCGCTTCGACAGGGGGTGAAAAACTGTTTTTT. It specifies CASSASTGGEKLFF.

The chain recombines TRBV29-1 with TRBJ2-7; TRBD1 agrees at 10 bases. This CDR3 is built from 15 residues. The germline V gene has CDR1 SQVTM and CDR2 ANQGSEA. Trimming cost V 0 bases and J 5 bases; bases outside gene matches: 7. CDR3 DNA sequence: TGCAGCGTTGAAGAGCCGACAGGGGGCAGCGACGAGCAGTACTTC. It yields the protein CSVEEPTGGSDEQYF.

Only a few counts were recorded for this clone. The genes are TRBV2 and TRBJ1-4; D remains ambiguous. CDR1 SNHLY and CDR2 FYNNEI come from the germline V gene. This CDR3 has 14 residues. V was clipped by 7 bases and J by 2 bases, with 11 bases between them. DNA of the CDR3: TGTGCCAGCAATCAAGGGCAGACTAATGAAAAACTGTTTTTT. Translation gives CASNQGQTNEKLFF.

The CDR3 region has the DNA TGTGCCAGCAGCCGTTACCAAGGCACAGATACGCAGTATTTT. Protein product: CASSRYQGTDTQYF. J is TRBJ2-3 and V is TRBV7-9; D call uncertain. CDR1 is SEHNR and CDR2 is FQNEAQ in the germline V gene (reference sequence). V was trimmed by 5 bases and J by 1 base, leaving 10 bases between them. This CDR3 region has 14 residues. Full variable domain (outside the CDR3, taken from reference TRBV7-9 and TRBJ2-3): DTGVSQNPRHKITKRGQNVTFRCDPISEHNRLYWYRQTLGQGPEFLTYFQNEAQLEKSRLLSDRFSAERPKGSFSTLEIQRTEQGDSAMYLCASSRYQGTDTQYFGPGTRLTVL.

Concerning this clone itself: A far more abundant clone sits one base away, making this likely a read error. The gene calls are TRBV29-1 and TRBJ1-2; TRBD1 is a possible D gene (5 bases). The CDR3 runs to 14 residues. CDR1 and CDR2 (germline): SQVTM, ANQGSEA. The CDR3: CSAEDEGRAGGYTF. CDR3 bases: TGCAGCGCTGAAGATGAGGGCAGGGCAGGCGGCTACACCTTC.

This sequence joins TRBV11-2 and TRBJ2-5; no firm D call. Germline CDR1 is SGHAT and CDR2 is FQNNGV. V dropped 3 bases and J dropped 5 bases, with 10 bases sitting between them. This CDR3 is built from 13 residues. The CDR3 coding sequence is TGTGCCAGCAGCTTTGGGTCCGGGGAGACCCAGTACTTC. Its translation: CASSFGSGETQYF.

The chain combines TRBV7-3 with TRBJ1-2, with 8 positions matching TRBD1. The CDR3 loop spans 14 amino acids. Germline values: CDR1 SGHTA, CDR2 FQGTGA. Trimming at V came to 3 bases and at J to 7 bases, leaving 7 bases not matched to a gene. For the CDR3, the DNA is TGTGCCAGCAGCTTGGATGGACAGGGTGCTGGCTACACCTTC. Amino acid sequence: CASSLDGQGAGYTF.

The gene calls are TRBV11-2 and TRBJ1-4; D ambiguous. Germline CDR1 and CDR2: SGHAT and FQNNGV. The CDR3 has 14 residues. Trimming stripped 5 bases from V and 8 bases from J, with 15 bases between. The DNA of the CDR3 is TGTGCCAGCAGCCTTCGTAGCCACGGGGAAAAACTGTTTTTT. Amino acid sequence: CASSLRSHGEKLFF.

Only a few counts were recorded for this clone. V is TRBV4-2 and J is TRBJ2-1; D tentatively fits TRBD1 or TRBD2 (5 bases each). From germline, CDR1 is LGHNA and CDR2 YNFKEQ. V lost 0 bases and J lost 3, with 9 bases in between. The CDR3 length is 15 residues. DNA of the CDR3: TGTGCCAGCAGCCAAGAAGGGACCAACTACAATGAGCAGTTCTTC. This gives the protein CASSQEGTNYNEQFF.